The entry below describes one T cell receptor (beta chain). Unmatched junction bases numbered 15, after V lost 3 bases and J lost 3 bases. The CDR3 has 19 amino acids. Germline V gives CDR1 LGHDT, CDR2 YNNKEL (reference sequence). These data are taken from a study of blood T cell repertoires in COVID-19. Study at large: Both acute and convalescent COVID-19 samples were obtained from the United States, Italy and Spain. PBMCs, B-cell-depleted T cells, or T cells were the source of the cDNA or gDNA that made up the material.

This table comes from immunoSEQ multiplex PCR, and its TCRdb copy is limited to in-frame clones, with some not included. This sample has roughly 150,000 clones, with 80% to 90% found just once. This sequence was found in an elderly woman with COVID-19, enrolled during active disease. This chain links TRBV3-1 (or the pseudogene TRBV3-2) with TRBJ2-2; 8 bases line up with TRBD1. Sequencing was performed on peripheral blood. The CDR3: CASSHRLIQGALDTGELFF. The CDR3 nucleotides read TGTGCCAGCAGCCATAGATTAATTCAGGGGGCTCTGGACACCGGGGAGCTGTTTTTT.